Described below is a single T cell receptor (beta chain) sequence and its context. This entry is derived from a study of shared clonotypes between healthy human individuals. The germline gives CDR1 DFQATT, CDR2 SNEGSKA (reference sequence). The length of the CDR3 is 11 residues. V shed 7 bases and J 5 bases; nucleotides not matched to a gene: 2. Using immunoSEQ multiplex PCR, the repertoire was profiled, and TCRdb retains in-frame clones only, with some absent. The sample includes more than 2,000,000 clones, 93% of them seen just once. Sequenced: naive CD4+ T cells from PBMCs. Noted subset: CD45RA+ positively selected. This rearrangement joins TRBV20-1 to TRBJ1-2, with 9 nucleotides matching TRBD1. The clonotype comes from a man aged 18 to 30 in good health. Some clones in this sample may be carry-over from other donors' samples. The CDR3 sequence is CSGQGGYGYTF. The CDR3 DNA reads TGCAGTGGACAGGGGGGGTATGGCTACACCTTC.